This T cell receptor beta chain comes out of a study of vaccination effects on CD4 cells after COVID-19 (dated 2022 in TCRdb). Some background on the complete study: Participants received two doses of either the BNT162b2 or the mRNA-1273 mRNA SARS-CoV-2 vaccine. In both COVID-19 convalescent patients and infection-naive vaccine recipients, the study compared SARS-CoV-2 spike-specific CD4+ TCR repertoires from before mRNA vaccination with those from after it. In the study, cultures from other donors were sequenced using the Oncomine TCR Beta short-read assay on an Illumina iSeq 100. A total of around eleven COVID-19 convalescent patients and a handful of SARS-CoV-2-naive healthy vaccine recipients were included in the full study.

Libraries were prepared through the immunoSEQ multiplex PCR assay. DNA from the CD4+ T cells that had been cultured and isolated underwent TCR beta CDR3 sequencing. Concerning the study's data processing: The analysis removed non-productive TCR sequences, trimmed reads to the CDR3 region, and retained only CDR3s that were 7 or more amino acids long. The MANAFEST web app was used to identify antigen-specific clonotypes by comparing expansion in peptide wells with expansion in reference cultures. To count as positive, a clone had to show expansion at FDR<0.05 compared with the reference and with all other wells, an odds ratio above 5, and a frequency above 0.1% in two replicate wells. Clonotypes significantly expanded in SARS-CoV-2 spike wells and in at least one common cold coronavirus spike condition were defined as cross-reactive. CDR3 similarity was assessed by Levenshtein distance using the stringdist R package, and unrooted trees were constructed with ape in R 3.6.1. What TCRdb holds here is the immuneACCESS table cut down to in-frame rearrangements. Part of the clones is not present; checked against another copy, under half of the missing clones reflect an unresolved V gene, and the others are unexplained. V and J calls and clone size are copied from that table; D and trimming were computed from the DNA. This sample lists roughly 50,000 clones; 60% to 80% were detected once. The ten largest clonotypes hold approximately 6% of the sample.

To identify antigen-specific CD4+ T cell clonotypes by their expansion, the ViraFEST assay first stimulated PBMC with viral peptide pools and then applied TCR sequencing. After approximately eleven days of culture, CD4+ T cells were isolated with the EasySep CD4+ T cell isolation kit. Negative nucleocapsid antibody results before and after vaccination confirmed that the healthy vaccine recipients had no prior SARS-CoV-2 infection. Each well held fewer than 2.5 million PBMC cultured in IMDM containing approximately 5.2% human AB serum, around 9.3 IU/ml IL-2 and gentamicin, along with roughly 10 ug/ml peptides. On days 3 and 7, half of the culture medium was replaced with fresh IL-2-containing medium. Unless noted otherwise, every peptide stimulation condition was cultured in triplicate wells. PBMC were separated from whole blood using Ficoll-Paque Plus gradient centrifugation and were then either cryopreserved at -140C or used fresh. The overlapping peptide pools covered the spike proteins of SARS-CoV-2 and of the common cold coronaviruses HCoV-NL63, HCoV-OC43 and HCoV-229E. Genomic DNA was extracted from cultured CD4+ T cells with the QIAamp micro DNA kit.

Counted from cysteine to phenylalanine, this CDR3 has 15 amino acids. CDR3 DNA only is kept here, 45 bases in frame from base 1. V is cut by 5 bases and J by 6 bases, and the space between the germline ends is 17 bases. The germline V gene provides CDR1 SGHTA and CDR2 FQGTGA. Concerning this clone itself: What this receptor recognizes is not known. No base quality values were provided; no much bigger clone lies one nucleotide off.

Overall study results and their limits: At late post-vaccination timepoints, both infection-induced and vaccine-induced clones showed marked clonal contraction, consistent with waning T cell responses. Limitations of the study were the small number of convalescent patients and the absence of early post-infection timepoints. Among healthy vaccine recipients, nearly all vaccine-induced clones were SARS-CoV-2 mono-reactive, and just 1 of 255 was cross-reactive with common cold coronaviruses.

The sample consisted of CD4+ T cells from PBMCs cultured with HCoV-OC43 spike peptides, taken before COVID-19 vaccination. The cell subset or site label here, explained by the study, means: HCoV-OC43 spike overlapping peptide pool stimulation. The chain couples TRBV7-3 to TRBJ2-1, and possibly TRBD1, on 5 matching bases. The receptor comes from a human donor who received a COVID-19 vaccine. The CDR3 protein is CASSLQGVPSNEQFF. The DNA sequence reads TGTGCCAGCAGCCTACAAGGGGTACCGTCCAATGAGCAGTTCTTC.